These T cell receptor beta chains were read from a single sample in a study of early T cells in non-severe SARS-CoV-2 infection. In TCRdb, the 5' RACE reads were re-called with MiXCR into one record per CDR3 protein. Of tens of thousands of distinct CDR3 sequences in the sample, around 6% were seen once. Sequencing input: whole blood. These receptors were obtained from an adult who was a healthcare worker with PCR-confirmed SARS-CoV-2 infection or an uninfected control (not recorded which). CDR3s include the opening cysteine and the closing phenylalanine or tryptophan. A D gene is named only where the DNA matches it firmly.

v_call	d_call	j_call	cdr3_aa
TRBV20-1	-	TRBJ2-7	CSARRGTYEQYF
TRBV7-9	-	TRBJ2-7	CASSSGSVGEQYF
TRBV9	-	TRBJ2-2	CASSVGAEANTGELFF
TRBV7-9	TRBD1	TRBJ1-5	CASSPGTGRGSNQPQHF
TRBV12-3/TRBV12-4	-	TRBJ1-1	CASSRGAGMNTEAFF
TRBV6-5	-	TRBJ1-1	CASTPPGSTEAFF
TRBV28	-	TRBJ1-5	CASSLGPVGQPQHF
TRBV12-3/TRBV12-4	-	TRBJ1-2	CASSPQILRGYTF
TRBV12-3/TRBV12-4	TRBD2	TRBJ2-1	CASSNSPLAGIYNEQFF
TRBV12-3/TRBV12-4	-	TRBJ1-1	CASTRRGAEAFF
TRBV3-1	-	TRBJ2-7	CASDSGSYEQYF
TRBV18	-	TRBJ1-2	CASSPPGSTVGGYTF
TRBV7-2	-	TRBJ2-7	CASRPSAWGPPYEQYF
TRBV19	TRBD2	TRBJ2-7	CASSSGGNYEQYF
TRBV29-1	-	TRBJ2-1	CSVGLGQFF
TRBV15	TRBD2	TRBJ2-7	CATSSLGRGADEQYF
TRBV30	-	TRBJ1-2	CVWSDRPYGYTF
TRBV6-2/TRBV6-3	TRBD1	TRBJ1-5	CASSPPGQGEPQHF
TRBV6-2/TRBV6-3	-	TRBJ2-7	CASSLAREFSYEQYF
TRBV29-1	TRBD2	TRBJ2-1	CSWDGGIGLNEQFF
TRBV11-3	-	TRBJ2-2	CASSLTTNTGELFF
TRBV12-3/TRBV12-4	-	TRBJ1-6	CASSSIDTISPLHF
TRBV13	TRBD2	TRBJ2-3	CASSRSPSGGTDTDTQYF
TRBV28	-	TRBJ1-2	CASSFPAQGVYGYTF
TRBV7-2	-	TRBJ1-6	CASSLVRGSRGGALHF
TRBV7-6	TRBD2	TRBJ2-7	CASSVSNGGVTYEQYF